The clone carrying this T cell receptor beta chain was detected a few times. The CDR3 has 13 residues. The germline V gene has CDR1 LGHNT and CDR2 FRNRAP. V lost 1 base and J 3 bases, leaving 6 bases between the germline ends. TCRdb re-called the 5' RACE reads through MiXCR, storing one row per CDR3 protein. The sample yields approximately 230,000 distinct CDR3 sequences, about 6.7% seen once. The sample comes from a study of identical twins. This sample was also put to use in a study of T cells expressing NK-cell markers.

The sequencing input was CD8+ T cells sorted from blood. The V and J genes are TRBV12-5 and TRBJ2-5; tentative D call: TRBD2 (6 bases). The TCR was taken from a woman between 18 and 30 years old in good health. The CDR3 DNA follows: TGTGCTAGTGGTTTGGGCGGGGAAGAGACCCAGTACTTC. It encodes CASGLGGEETQYF.